A single T cell receptor (beta chain) is shown here with its context. Its antigen is undetermined. Profiled with immunoSEQ multiplex PCR; TCRdb holds only in-frame clones, not every one. The sample lists 120,000 or so clones; about 91% were seen once. This specimen belongs to a study of T cell responses to AZD1222 COVID-19 vaccine. The study, taken as a whole, reports: Donors were chiefly white British, with a greater number of females, and clonal diversity was perhaps underestimated. Within unmutated variant regions lay the reported targets of nearly half of spike-specific TCRs. Following two doses of AZD1222, Spike-specific TCR breadth and depth rose. All repertoire sampling was performed exclusively after the peak T cell response.

The sample here was peripheral blood, taken on day 0 of AZD1222 vaccination. The clonotype originates from an adult in good health.

The CDR3 sequence is CASSQDLDRLAGEEQFF. CDR3 in DNA: TGCGCCAGCAGCCAAGATCTGGATAGACTAGCGGGGGAGGAGCAGTTCTTC. This rearrangement joins TRBV4-3 to TRBJ2-1; TRBD2 matches at 12 bases. Germline loops: CDR1 LGHNA, CDR2 YSLEER. The V and J ends lost 0 bases and 10 bases, in that order; junction bases with no gene match: 10. The CDR3 spans 17 residues.